This T cell receptor (beta chain) was observed in a study of T cells in Graves' hyperthyroidism and ophthalmopathy. The study's findings and limits: Blood shared most expanded thyroid clonotypes above 0.001. Stable hyperthyroidism and ophthalmopathy were separated using 13 V-J signatures.

There were TCR beta CDR3 regions amplified from RNA transcripts. A set of HTBI primers served as the primers for a first-round RT-PCR of the TCR CDR3. TCRdb fed the multiplex PCR reads into MiXCR, producing one record per CDR3 protein. Counted here are around 700,000 distinct CDR3 sequences, approximately 40% occurring once; the ten biggest clones make up about a third. At least ten counts were recorded for this clonotype. Its target is unknown. Looked up from germline, CDR1 is DFQATT and CDR2 is SNEGSKA (reference sequence). The CDR3 totals 16 residues. The V end was cut by 6 bases, the J end by 0 bases, with 21 bases between. Hyperthyroidism had been newly diagnosed in patients aged 18 to 65, and its duration was under 2 months. Isolation of PBMCs was performed on 8.5 to 10 ml fresh peripheral blood.

The source is a woman between 40 and 50 years old with Graves' hyperthyroidism. Sequencing used blood. This chain uses TRBV20-1 with TRBJ2-7; perhaps TRBD1 as D (7 bases). The CDR3 coding sequence is TGCAGTGCGACGGAGGAGGGGGCGCGGAGCTCCTACGAGCAGTACTTC. It specifies CSATEEGARSSYEQYF.